The rows below give T cell receptor beta chains drawn from one sample of a study of cytomegalovirus exposure and HLA in healthy donors. TCRdb's copy holds only in-frame clones and misses some; the assay was immunoSEQ multiplex PCR. The repertoire shows 150,000 to 200,000 clones; the top ten hold 1.3%. Sequenced input: PBMCs. Source of these receptors: an older woman in good health and CMV-seronegative. CDR3s leave out the opening cysteine and the closing phenylalanine or tryptophan.

>TRBJ2-2|12|TRBV18
ASSPQRGTGELF
>TRBJ1-4|13|TRBV7-2
ASSQNRGSNEKLF
>TRBJ1-2|10|TRBV28
ASSLTGYGYT
>TRBJ2-7|12|TRBV4-3
ASSQDRATYEQY
>TRBJ1-5|12|TRBV19
AASTGLFNQPQH
>TRBJ1-4|13|TRBV6-5
ASSYFQGKYEKLF
>TRBJ1-1|13|TRBV5-1
ASSNKQGSSTEAF
>TRBJ2-3|11|TRBV7-7
ASSLASTDTQY
>TRBJ1-2|15|TRBV10-2
ASSESASRRVNYGYT
>TRBJ2-5|11|TRBV29-1
SVALAGQETQY
>TRBJ1-5|11|TRBV11-2
ASSRDNYQPQH
>TRBJ1-2|11|TRBV5-1
ASSLGGGEGYT
>TRBJ1-5|12|TRBV30
AWSGYRNNQPQH
>TRBJ2-7|12|TRBV6-5
ASSYGGRDYEQY
>TRBJ2-1|12|TRBV6-4
ASSTSGSRNEQF
>TRBJ1-3|10|TRBV7-9
ASSFLRNTIY
>TRBJ2-2|11|TRBV27
ASSYRVTGELF
>TRBJ2-4|12|TRBV5-1
ASSPQPSPDIQY
>TRBJ2-2|12|TRBV6-1
ASKIGGSGGELF
>TRBJ2-7|9|TRBV2
ASSYSYEQY
>TRBJ1-1|12|TRBV7-2
ASSVGGYGTEAF
>TRBJ1-2|10|TRBV6-6
ASRRDDYGYT
>TRBJ1-6|12|TRBV5-1
ASGVGVYNSPLH
>TRBJ2-1|14|TRBV6-5
ASSYTGRGPSNEQF
>TRBJ1-2|13|TRBV11-2
ASSLETGSTYGYT
>TRBJ2-7|13|TRBV25-1
ASSRGGGSGYEQY
>TRBJ2-1|11|TRBV2
ASNDQGQIEQF
>TRBJ2-3|12|TRBV5-4
ASSPTSAVDTQY
>TRBJ1-5|12|TRBV2
ASSEAQSNQPQH
>TRBJ1-1|12|TRBV4-1
ASSQGLLNTEAF
>TRBJ2-7|12|TRBV6-5
ASRYSGKSYEQY
>TRBJ2-1|10|TRBV19
ATSDRYNEQF
>TRBJ1-1|9|TRBV20-1
SAGQGAAAF
>TRBJ1-2|12|TRBV19
ASSISRQNYGYT
>TRBJ2-1|13|TRBV4-2
ASSPQGGSYNEQF
>TRBJ2-7|14|TRBV28
ASSFLAGGPSYEQY
>TRBJ2-7|12|TRBV5-4
ASSPEAGVYEQY
>TRBJ2-7|11|TRBV27
ASRTGASLAQY
>TRBJ1-3|11|TRBV30
AWSVAGGNTIY
>TRBJ2-7|9|TRBV20-1
SAKTGYEQY
>TRBJ2-7|10|TRBV7-9
ASRGDFYEQY
>TRBJ2-5|13|TRBV7-3
ASSQGVVVGETQY
>TRBJ1-1|15|TRBV5-4
ASSRGQGASGGTEAF
>TRBJ1-1|12|TRBV5-1
ASAWGGGNTEAF
>TRBJ2-3|12|TRBV10-3
AISGWGGTDTQY
>TRBJ2-7|12|TRBV27
ASSPMAGVGEQY
>TRBJ1-5|15|TRBV7-2
ASSLFGTAEHNQPQH
>TRBJ1-4|13|TRBV5-1
ASSRTGTTNEKLF
>TRBJ1-2|12|TRBV29-1
SVDSPSQSYGYT
>TRBJ2-7|15|TRBV4-1
ASSQVSLGTAGYEQY